Below, 32 T cell receptor beta chains from the same sample are listed, as sequenced in a study of cytomegalovirus exposure and HLA in healthy donors. Both 60 Vbeta primers and 13 Jbeta primers went into the PCR. Sequencing was performed with immunoSEQ multiplex PCR; in TCRdb, only in-frame clones are kept and a portion is missing. Of over 100,000 clones in the sample, more than 70% are singletons; the top ten hold 1.1%. Material for sequencing was PBMCs. These receptors were obtained from a male donor in good health and CMV-seronegative.

Only a few counts were recorded for this clone. The V and J genes are TRBV5-1 and TRBJ2-1; TRBD1 might be the D (5 bases). This CDR3 has 14 amino acids. The germline V gene encodes CDR1 SGHRS and CDR2 YFSETQ. V was shortened by 0 bases and J by 6 bases, with 10 bases between the two germline ends. The CDR3 reads CASSLVGAGNEQFF. CDR3 nucleotide sequence: TGCGCCAGCAGCTTGGTTGGGGCCGGCAATGAGCAGTTCTTC.

This clone was counted only a few times. The rearrangement uses TRBV5-1 and TRBJ1-2; 7 bases are a match to TRBD1. V trimming: 3 bases; J trimming: 2 bases; junction bases outside the gene matches: 1. Germline CDR1 SGHRS, CDR2 YFSETQ. This CDR3 is built from 13 residues. CDR3 region: CASSYRGNYGYTF. CDR3 bases: TGCGCCAGCAGCTACAGGGGAAACTATGGCTACACCTTC.

The V gene is TRBV4-2, the J gene TRBJ1-2; D is ambiguous. CDR3 length: 15 residues. Trimming stripped 0 bases from V and 6 bases from J, with 14 bases between. Germline assignment: CDR1 LGHNA and CDR2 YNFKEQ. CDR3 sequence (DNA): TGTGCCAGCAGCCAAGAGGAAGGGAGGGATAATGGCTACACCTTC. Its translation is CASSQEEGRDNGYTF.

This chain links TRBV7-2 with TRBJ2-2, with TRBD2 matching over 12 bases. V lost 3 bases and J lost 4; bases outside the gene matches: 3. The CDR3 sequence is 16 residues long. In germline, CDR1 is SGHTA, CDR2 FQGNSA. DNA for the CDR3: TGTGCCAGCAGCTTCCCTAGCGGGGGGGCCACCGGGGAGCTGTTTTTT. Translating gives CASSFPSGGATGELFF.

The V and J genes are TRBV5-1 and TRBJ2-5, with D hard to call. The germline V and J ends were trimmed by 7 bases and 2 bases, with 9 bases remaining between them. CDR3 length: 12 residues. The germline V gene has CDR1 SGHRS and CDR2 YFSETQ. The CDR3, as DNA: TGCGCCAGCGCTCGAGCGCAAGAGACCCAGTACTTC. Protein: CASARAQETQYF.

Concerning this clone: Without the conserved terminal phenylalanine or tryptophan, this CDR3 likely stems from a read error. V and J are TRBV5-4 and TRBJ2-7, with 8 bases lining up with TRBD1. With 3 bases clipped from V and 4 bases from J, the junction kept 12 bases outside the gene matches. The CDR3 spans 16 residues. The germline V gene has CDR1 SGHNT and CDR2 YYREEE (reference sequence). CDR3 residues: CASSYDRGRSLYEQYL. The DNA for the CDR3 is TGTGCCAGCAGCTACGACAGGGGCCGTTCCCTATACGAGCAGTACCTC.

V is TRBV11-2 and J is TRBJ2-5; D is unclear. Germline V gives CDR1 SGHAT, CDR2 FQNNGV. The CDR3 length is 13 residues. V shed 1 base and J shed 1 base, with 4 bases lying between them. CDR3 bases: TGTGCCAGCAGCTTAGGCAGCCAAGAGACCCAGTACTTC. This sequence encodes CASSLGSQETQYF.

V is TRBV7-9 and J is TRBJ1-4; tentative D call: TRBD1 (5 bases). The length of the CDR3 is 15 residues. V gave up 4 bases and J gave up 5 bases, with 14 bases separating them. Germline CDR1 and CDR2: SEHNR and FQNEAQ (reference sequence). The CDR3 nucleotides read TGTGCCAGCAGCTCAACCAGGGTAGGGAATGAAAAACTGTTTTTT. It encodes CASSSTRVGNEKLFF.

This clone was recorded a few times. The chain combines TRBV5-1 with TRBJ2-5; D not certain. The CDR3 spans 13 residues. V was pared by 4 bases and J by 5 bases, with 12 bases between. Germline V gene data show CDR1 as SGHRS and CDR2 as YFSETQ. The CDR3 loop is CASSRPDGETQYF. The CDR3 DNA is TGCGCCAGCAGCCGGCCCGACGGGGAGACCCAGTACTTC.

V and J are TRBV30 and TRBJ2-7; possibly TRBD2 for D (6 bases). This CDR3 has 13 residues. Trimming removed 0 bases from V and 2 bases from J, with 8 bases in between. The V gene's germline CDR1 is GTSNPN and CDR2 SVGIG (reference sequence). CDR3: CAWSVGGPYEQYF. CDR3 nucleotide sequence: TGTGCCTGGAGTGTCGGGGGTCCCTACGAGCAGTACTTC.

The rearrangement joins TRBV5-4 to TRBJ2-7; D remains unclear. V was cut by 0 bases and J by 5 bases, with 12 bases left in between. The CDR3 has 14 residues. CDR1 is SGHNT and CDR2 is YYREEE in the germline V gene (reference sequence). CDR3 DNA: TGTGCCAGCAGCTTGGAGGCTCAGACACACGAGCAGTACTTC. Translated, it gives CASSLEAQTHEQYF. Looking up the rest from reference TRBV5-4 and TRBJ2-7 gives the full variable domain: ETGVTQSPTHLIKTRGQQVTLRCSSQSGHNTVSWYQQALGQGPQFIFQYYREEENGRGNFPPRFSGLQFPNYSSELNVNALELDDSALYLCASSLEAQTHEQYFGPGTRLTVT.

This rearrangement joins TRBV7-9 to TRBJ2-1; 15 bases fit TRBD2. The V gene's germline CDR1 is SEHNR and CDR2 FQNEAQ (reference sequence). The CDR3 consists of 17 residues. V dropped 0 bases and J dropped 8; count of bases not matched to a gene: 5. CDR3 sequence reads: CASSLAGLAGGPHEQFF. As DNA, the CDR3 is TGTGCCAGCAGCTTAGCCGGACTAGCGGGGGGGCCTCATGAGCAGTTCTTC.

This chain joins TRBV11-3 and TRBJ2-5; a possible D gene is TRBD1 (6 bases). Per germline, CDR1 SGHNT and CDR2 YENEEA. V lost 5 bases, J lost 0 bases, and 10 bases lay in between. The CDR3 runs to 14 residues. The CDR3 region has the DNA TGTGCCAGCAGCCCGGGGACAAACCAAGAGACCCAGTACTTC. Amino acids: CASSPGTNQETQYF.

The chain has TRBV11-3 and TRBJ2-5; 11 bases match TRBD1. CDR1 is SGHNT and CDR2 is YENEEA in the germline V gene. The CDR3 has 13 residues. The trim removed 6 bases at V and 5 bases at J, leaving 2 bases unmatched. This CDR3 reads CASRGQGAETQYF. For the CDR3, the DNA is TGTGCCAGCAGAGGACAGGGGGCGGAGACCCAGTACTTC.

The V and J genes are TRBV5-6 and TRBJ2-5; D possibly corresponds to TRBD2 (5 bases). V lost 0 bases, J lost 9 bases, and 15 bases lay in between. Germline V CDR1 and CDR2: SGHDT, YYEEEE. The CDR3 totals 14 residues. The CDR3 protein is CASSLGRVLEAQYF. The CDR3 DNA reads TGTGCCAGCAGCTTGGGTCGAGTTCTGGAGGCCCAGTACTTC. The full variable domain, completed using reference TRBV5-6 and TRBJ2-5, is DAGVTQSPTHLIKTRGQQVTLRCSPKSGHDTVSWYQQALGQGPQFIFQYYEEEERQRGNFPDRFSGHQFPNYSSELNVNALLLGDSALYLCASSLGRVLEAQYFGPGTRLLVL.

The chain uses TRBV13 and TRBJ2-5; 10 nucleotides match TRBD1. V lost 2 bases and J lost 9; bases outside the gene matches: 6. The germline V gene encodes CDR1 PRHDT and CDR2 FYEKMQ (reference sequence). The CDR3 spans 14 residues. The DNA for the CDR3 is TGTGCCAGCAGCTTAAGGGACAGGGGTTGGCCCCAGTACTTC. This sequence encodes CASSLRDRGWPQYF.

V usage is TRBV21-1 and J usage is TRBJ2-1; TRBD2 is the table's D call and was not checked against the DNA. TRBV21-1 is a pseudogene segment. The CDR3 sequence is 16 residues long. This CDR3 reads CASSKGLAGQYNEQFF. CDR3 sequence (DNA): TGTGCCAGCAGCAAAGGTTTAGCGGGGCAATACAATGAGCAGTTCTTC.

This rearrangement joins TRBV9 to TRBJ2-5; the match to TRBD1 covers 10 bases. Judging by the DNA end, TRBJ2-7 fits better; the J call may be wrong. This CDR3 region has 16 residues. The germline V gene has CDR1 SGDLS and CDR2 YYNGEE. CDR3 coding DNA: TGTGCCAGCAGCTCCTCCGGGACAGGGGCTTCCTACGAGCAGTACTTC. Translation gives CASSSSGTGASYEQYF.

The sample holds one count of this clone. This chain connects TRBV5-1 to TRBJ2-5; D is unclear. Germline values: CDR1 SGHRS, CDR2 YFSETQ. The CDR3 sequence is 11 residues long. Trimming left V 9 bases short and J 4 bases short, with 10 bases between. The CDR3 bases are TGCGCCACCCTGGGCCTAGAGACCCAGTACTTC. Amino acids: CATLGLETQYF.

This chain joins TRBV5-4 and TRBJ1-3; D might be TRBD1 (5 bases). This CDR3 region has 15 residues. Per the germline V gene, CDR1 is SGHNT and CDR2 is YYREEE (reference sequence). Trimming took off 0 bases at V and 3 bases at J, with 10 bases between the two ends. The CDR3 region has the DNA TGTGCCAGCAGCTTGGATCAGGGAGGTGGAAACACCATATATTTT. Protein: CASSLDQGGGNTIYF.

The genes are TRBV7-3 and TRBJ1-6; D gene ambiguous. The CDR3 has 13 amino acids. Germline V gives CDR1 SGHTA, CDR2 FQGTGA. V dropped 5 bases and J dropped 10 bases, with 12 bases sitting between them. The CDR3 loop reads CASSPGIGSPLHF. DNA for the CDR3: TGTGCCAGCAGCCCGGGGATCGGGTCACCCCTCCACTTT.

This chain joins TRBV19 and TRBJ2-5, with TRBD1 as a possible D gene (6 bases). Germline CDR1 LNHDA, CDR2 SQIVND (reference sequence). V shed 5 bases and J shed 7 bases, with 14 bases lying between them. The CDR3 spans 13 residues. CDR3 nucleotide sequence: TGTGCCAGTAGTTCCCGACAGGACGGGACCCAGTACTTC. It codes for CASSSRQDGTQYF.

The J gene is TRBJ1-5, the V gene TRBV19; TRBD1 agrees at 10 bases. V lost 5 bases and J lost 3; bases outside the gene matches: 4. This CDR3 is built from 15 residues. Germline V gene lookup returns CDR1 LNHDA and CDR2 SQIVND (reference sequence). The chain's CDR3 is CASSVGQGINQPQHF. In DNA form, the CDR3 reads TGTGCCAGTAGTGTGGGACAGGGGATCAATCAGCCCCAGCATTTT. The full variable domain, completed using reference TRBV19 and TRBJ1-5, is DGGITQSPKYLFRKEGQNVTLSCEQNLNHDAMYWYRQDPGQGLRLIYYSQIVNDFQKGDIAEGYSVSREKKESFPLTVTSAQKNPTAFYLCASSVGQGINQPQHFGDGTRLSIL.

The chain combines TRBV9 with TRBJ1-3, with 7 positions matching TRBD1. Germline CDR1 and CDR2: SGDLS and YYNGEE. The CDR3 contains 15 residues. Trimming took 4 bases from V and 4 from J; bases not matched to a gene: 8. The CDR3 coding sequence is TGTGCCAGCAGCCCTACGGGACAGAGGGGAAACACCATATATTTT. It is translated as CASSPTGQRGNTIYF.

This clone was found once. The gene calls are TRBV5-4 and TRBJ2-6, with D perhaps TRBD1 (6 bases). V was shortened by 1 base and J by 1 base, with 9 bases between the two germline ends. This CDR3 is 16 amino acids long. Germline CDR1 SGHNT, CDR2 YYREEE (reference sequence). Here the CDR3 reads CASSLPTGSGANVLTF. The CDR3 DNA follows: TGTGCCAGCAGCTTGCCGACAGGATCTGGGGCCAACGTCCTGACTTTC.

This chain connects TRBV5-1 to TRBJ2-3, with 8 positions matching TRBD2. Unmatched junction bases numbered 4, after V lost 1 base and J lost 6 bases. Germline CDR1 SGHRS, CDR2 YFSETQ. This CDR3 region has 14 residues. The CDR3 region has the DNA TGCGCCAGCAGCTTGTCGGGGGGGCGGGATACGCAGTATTTT. This encodes CASSLSGGRDTQYF. Using reference TRBV5-1 and TRBJ2-3 for the parts outside the CDR3, the full variable domain is KAGVTQTPRYLIKTRGQQVTLSCSPISGHRSVSWYQQTPGQGLQFLFEYFSETQRNKGNFPGRFSGRQFSNSRSEMNVSTLELGDSALYLCASSLSGGRDTQYFGPGTRLTVL.

This chain joins TRBV7-9 and TRBJ2-1; TRBD1 agrees at 12 bases. The V segment lost 3 bases and the J segment 7 bases; nucleotides outside the gene matches: 4. Per germline, CDR1 SEHNR and CDR2 FQNEAQ (reference sequence). This CDR3 spans 15 amino acids. The CDR3 DNA reads as TGTGCCAGCAGCTTGGGACAGGGGGCTAGAAATGAGCAGTTCTTC. Protein product: CASSLGQGARNEQFF.

The rearrangement joins TRBV11-2 to TRBJ1-5; D is perhaps TRBD1 (6 bases). The CDR3 contains 14 residues. Trimming stripped 4 bases from V and 6 bases from J, with 13 bases between. Germline V gene lookup returns CDR1 SGHAT and CDR2 FQNNGV. The CDR3 sequence is CASSSGQRRQPQHF. Written as DNA, the CDR3 is TGTGCCAGCAGCTCAGGACAGCGACGTCAGCCCCAGCATTTT.

The chain uses TRBV10-3 and TRBJ1-3; a possible D gene is TRBD1 (6 bases). This CDR3 is built from 17 residues. CDR1 and CDR2 from the germline V gene are ENHRY and SYGVKD. Trimming removed 3 bases from V and 4 bases from J, with 19 bases in between. The CDR3: CAISEGQTGGMGNTIYF. CDR3 nucleotide sequence: TGTGCCATCAGTGAAGGACAGACCGGGGGGATGGGAAACACCATATATTTT.

This clone was detected only a few times. CDR3 region: CASSAWTGPNQPQHF. Written as DNA, the CDR3 is TGTGCCAGCAGCGCCTGGACAGGGCCGAATCAGCCCCAGCATTTT. The chain uses TRBV21-1 and TRBJ1-5; TRBD1 is taken as the D call from the table, unchecked against the DNA. TRBV21-1 corresponds to a pseudogene. This CDR3 comprises 15 residues.

The chain links TRBV6-4 to TRBJ2-3, with 9 bases lining up with TRBD1. The V and J ends lost 4 bases and 1 base, in that order; junction bases with no gene match: 6. This CDR3 contains 16 residues. Germline CDR1 is MRHNA and CDR2 is SNTAGT. As DNA, the CDR3 is TGTGCCAGCAGTGCAACAACAGGGGGCGGCACAGATACGCAGTATTTT. Its protein is CASSATTGGGTDTQYF.

The genes are TRBV6-6 and TRBJ1-3; TRBD1 agrees at 7 bases. The trim removed 4 bases at V and 1 base at J, leaving 1 base unmatched. Per the germline V gene, CDR1 is MNHNY and CDR2 is SVGAGI (reference sequence). This CDR3 is built from 14 residues. Written as DNA, the CDR3 is TGTGCCAGCAGTTGGACAGGTTCTGGAAACACCATATATTTT. This encodes CASSWTGSGNTIYF.